This T cell receptor beta chain is from a study of CD8+ T cells in alopecia areata. Across the whole study: It was oral tofacitinib, at 5 to 10 mg twice daily, that treated patients received. Study-level results: For lesional scalp, especially alopecia totalis/universalis, clonality was higher than in normal scalp.

Trimming shortened V by 2 bases and J by 3 bases, and 12 bases separated the two germline ends. Germline values: CDR1 SGHDT, CDR2 YYEEEE. This CDR3 has 14 residues. The treatment was: oral pan-JAK inhibitor, 5-10 mg twice daily. To note about this clone: Its specificity is unknown.

Following extraction, RNA underwent reverse transcription to cDNA, which served as the sequencing template. Some clones are missing from TCRdb's copy, which holds only in-frame ones; the method was immunoSEQ multiplex PCR. The sample holds under 250,000 clones, around 57% seen once. Sequencing used CD4+ T cells sorted from blood, obtained at week 4, from a patient treated with tofacitinib. This clonotype originated in a human donor with alopecia areata. This chain uses TRBV5-6 with TRBJ2-7; D possibly uses TRBD1 or TRBD2 (5 bases each). The DNA for the CDR3 is TGTGCCAGCAGCTTTAGAGAGGGACGCTACGAGCAGTACTTC. It is translated as CASSFREGRYEQYF.